This paragraph covers one T cell receptor (beta chain) sequence. Assay: immunoSEQ multiplex PCR; the TCRdb copy retains only in-frame clones and omits some. The data contain about 75,000 clones, approximately 80% of them singletons. This sample is drawn from a study of T cell clones after liver transplantation. The junction had 7 bases not matched to a gene; V was cut back by 6 bases and J by 5 bases. The CDR3 totals 14 residues. From germline, CDR1 is MNHEY and CDR2 SVGAGI. The sequence was collected from a human patient who received a liver transplant. The graft donor may have given rise to some T cells. V gene TRBV6-5 combines with J gene TRBJ1-5, with 7 bases aligning to TRBD1. The sample here was CD4+ T cells from blood, taken less than 50 months after liver transplant. CDR3 coding DNA: TGTGCCAGCAGCCCTCGACAGGGCTATCAGCCCCAGCATTTT. It specifies CASSPRQGYQPQHF.